One sample yielded the 27 T cell receptor beta chains listed below, sequenced in a study of blood T cell repertoires in COVID-19. Clones were sequenced by immunoSEQ multiplex PCR, and TCRdb holds only the in-frame ones, with some missing. Here the sample spans about 190,000 clones, about 86% being singletons. The specimen was peripheral blood. The receptor source for this set is a woman aged 70 to 79 with COVID-19, enrolled during active disease.

The chain has TRBV11-3 and TRBJ2-1; 8 nucleotides match TRBD2. The length of the CDR3 is 15 residues. V shed 8 bases, J shed 5 bases, and the junction held 11 bases outside the gene matches. Germline CDR1 reads SGHNT; CDR2 reads YENEEA. CDR3 protein: CASGVTSEGNNEQFF. Here the CDR3 DNA reads TGTGCCAGCGGCGTGACTAGCGAGGGAAACAATGAGCAGTTCTTC.

The chain combines TRBV4-1 with TRBJ2-3; 7 nucleotides match TRBD1. V lost 5 bases and J lost 0; bases outside the gene matches: 2. Per the germline V gene, CDR1 is MGHRA and CDR2 is YSYEKL. This CDR3 comprises 14 residues. The CDR3 DNA reads TGCGCCAGCAGCAGGGACAGAAGCACAGATACGCAGTATTTT. Translation: CASSRDRSTDTQYF.

This chain joins TRBV7-8 and TRBJ2-3; 11 bases line up with TRBD2. This CDR3 region has 14 residues. CDR1 SGHVS and CDR2 FQNEAQ come from the germline V gene. Trimming cost V 8 bases and J 2 bases; bases outside gene matches: 3. The CDR3 region has the DNA TGTGCCAGCCAACTAGCGGGAGACACAGATACGCAGTATTTT. This codes for CASQLAGDTDTQYF.

The chain joins TRBV7-3 to TRBJ2-1, with TRBD2 matching over 13 bases. Germline loops: CDR1 SGHTA, CDR2 FQGTGA. The CDR3 has 16 amino acids. V shed 3 bases and J 7 bases; nucleotides not matched to a gene: 6. The CDR3 DNA follows: TGTGCCAGCAGCTTCACTGGGACTAGCGGGAAAAATGAGCAGTTCTTC. Translation gives CASSFTGTSGKNEQFF. Together with reference TRBV7-3 and TRBJ2-1, the CDR3 gives the full variable domain: GAGVSQTPSNKVTEKGKYVELRCDPISGHTALYWYRQSLGQGPEFLIYFQGTGAADDSGLPNDRFFAVRPEGSVSTLKIQRTERGDSAVYLCASSFTGTSGKNEQFFGPGTRLTVL.

The chain combines TRBV12-5 with TRBJ2-3, with D possibly TRBD1 on 6 matching bases. Germline values: CDR1 LGHNT, CDR2 FRNRAP. V lost 1 base to trimming and J lost 0 bases, with 14 bases between them. CDR3 length equals 17 residues. This chain's CDR3 is CASGLALGGMSTDTQYF. The CDR3 nucleotides read TGTGCTAGTGGTTTGGCTCTAGGGGGTATGAGCACAGATACGCAGTATTTT.

The V gene is TRBV19, the J gene TRBJ1-6, with no clear D. CDR3 size: 13 residues. Germline V CDR1 and CDR2: LNHDA, SQIVND (reference sequence). Trimming stripped 6 bases from V and 6 bases from J, with 9 bases between. Here the CDR3 DNA reads TGTGCCAGTAGGCAGACGGGTAATTCACCCCTCCACTTT. This sequence encodes CASRQTGNSPLHF.

This sequence joins TRBV5-4 and TRBJ2-2; 7 bases map to TRBD1. V lost 5 bases and J lost 6; bases outside the gene matches: 7. The CDR3 length is 14 residues. Germline CDR1 and CDR2: SGHNT and YYREEE (reference sequence). The CDR3 sequence is CASRPGTAAGELFF. The CDR3 region has the DNA TGTGCCAGCAGGCCGGGGACAGCCGCCGGGGAGCTGTTTTTT.

The J gene is TRBJ2-7, the V gene TRBV6-5; 10 bases agree with TRBD2. Germline V gives CDR1 MNHEY, CDR2 SVGAGI. The CDR3 runs to 14 residues. With 7 bases clipped from V and 5 bases from J, the junction kept 8 bases outside the gene matches. CDR3 sequence reads: CASTKLAGDHEQYF. The CDR3 DNA follows: TGTGCCAGCACTAAGCTAGCGGGAGACCACGAGCAGTACTTC.

This chain joins TRBV11-1 and TRBJ2-2; 12 nucleotides agree with TRBD2. Unmatched junction bases numbered 4, after V lost 1 base and J lost 7 bases. The CDR3 length is 16 residues. CDR1 and CDR2 (germline): SGHAT, FQDESV (reference sequence). The CDR3 here is CASSLGTSGNIGELFF. The CDR3 DNA reads TGTGCCAGCAGCTTAGGGACTAGCGGGAATATCGGGGAGCTGTTTTTT.

V gene TRBV6-2 or TRBV6-3 combines with J gene TRBJ2-5; TRBD2 aligns across 9 bases. V lost 0 bases, J lost 13 bases, and 9 bases stayed unmatched. Germline CDR1 MNHEY, CDR2 SVGEGT. The CDR3 loop spans 14 amino acids. CDR3 nucleotides: TGTGCCAGCAGTTACTCCGGTGGGACTAGCTTGAGGTACTTC. Translation: CASSYSGGTSLRYF.

V usage is TRBV5-1 and J usage is TRBJ2-7; D may be TRBD1 (5 bases). The CDR3 is 13 residues long. The germline V gene has CDR1 SGHRS and CDR2 YFSETQ. Trimming pared 8 bases from V and 4 bases from J, leaving 16 bases between. The CDR3 loop reads CASSQGRTYEQYF. DNA of the CDR3: TGCGCCAGTTCGCAGGGTAGAACGTACGAGCAGTACTTC.

The chain is built from TRBV7-8 and TRBJ2-7; a weak D match, TRBD2 (6 bases). This CDR3 comprises 14 residues. CDR1 is SGHVS and CDR2 is FQNEAQ in the germline V gene. Between the trimmed V and J ends, which lost 6 bases and 0 bases, there was a span of 12 bases. The CDR3 nucleotides are TGTGCCAGCAGTTCCCAGGACTACTCCTACGAGCAGTACTTC. Its translation: CASSSQDYSYEQYF.

The V gene is TRBV23-1, the J gene TRBJ2-7, with 16 bases lining up with TRBD2. TRBV23-1 counts as an open reading frame of uncertain function. The CDR3 covers 15 residues. The J segment lost 6 bases and the V segment lost 10 bases, leaving 9 bases of the junction unmatched. CDR3 amino acids: CATAGTSGRVCEQYF. The CDR3 DNA is TGCGCCACGGCGGGGACTAGCGGGAGGGTCTGCGAGCAGTACTTC.

The J gene is TRBJ2-7, the V gene TRBV18, with no clear D. Looked up from germline, CDR1 is KGHSH and CDR2 is LQKENI. The CDR3 runs to 14 residues. V lost 0 bases and J 1 base, leaving 7 bases between the germline ends. CDR3 sequence: CASSPPAASYEQYF. The CDR3 DNA sequence: TGTGCCAGCTCACCACCGGCGGCTTCCTACGAGCAGTACTTC. Full variable domain (missing parts from reference TRBV18 and TRBJ2-7): NAGVMQNPRHLVRRRGQEARLRCSPMKGHSHVYWYRQLPEEGLKFMVYLQKENIIDESGMPKERFSAEFPKEGPSILRIQQVVRGDSAAYFCASSPPAASYEQYFGPGTRLTVT.

V and J are TRBV18 and TRBJ1-4; TRBD1 might be the D (5 bases). Germline-derived CDR1 and CDR2 are KGHSH and LQKENI. The V and J ends lost 6 bases and 0 bases respectively, with 14 bases between them. The length of the CDR3 is 16 residues. The DNA for the CDR3 is TGTGCCAGCTCTCGTGGCAGGGCAGCAACTAATGAAAAACTGTTTTTT. Its protein is CASSRGRAATNEKLFF. Supplemented by reference TRBV18 and TRBJ1-4, the full variable domain reads NAGVMQNPRHLVRRRGQEARLRCSPMKGHSHVYWYRQLPEEGLKFMVYLQKENIIDESGMPKERFSAEFPKEGPSILRIQQVVRGDSAAYFCASSRGRAATNEKLFFGSGTQLSVL.

The chain recombines TRBV19 with TRBJ1-6; D not certain. The germline V gene encodes CDR1 LNHDA and CDR2 SQIVND (reference sequence). V lost 3 bases and J 5 bases, leaving 5 bases between the germline ends. The CDR3 is 13 residues long. The CDR3 coding sequence is TGTGCCAGTAGTATCGGGAATAATTCACCCCTCCACTTT. Translated, it gives CASSIGNNSPLHF.

The chain links TRBV18 to TRBJ2-7, with a weak D call TRBD1 (6 bases). The CDR3 is 17 residues long. CDR1 is KGHSH and CDR2 is LQKENI in the germline V gene. V lost 5 bases and J 6 bases, leaving 26 bases between the germline ends. CDR3 nucleotides: TGTGCCAGCTCAGCATCCCCCTCCCTCTCGAAAGGGGGCGAGCAGTACTTC. Translating it yields CASSASPSLSKGGEQYF.

The chain carries TRBV6-4 and TRBJ1-6; 11 nucleotides match TRBD1. The CDR3 is 15 residues long. Trimming at V came to 7 bases and at J to 9 bases, leaving 8 bases not matched to a gene. CDR1 and CDR2 (germline): MRHNA, SNTAGT. The DNA of the CDR3 is TGTGCCAGCAAGGACAGGGGGCACATTCCTTCACCCCTCCACTTT. Translation: CASKDRGHIPSPLHF.

This chain joins TRBV5-1 and TRBJ2-5; D might be TRBD2 (5 bases). Trimming stripped 4 bases from V and 3 bases from J, with 25 bases between. This CDR3 is built from 18 residues. The germline V gene encodes CDR1 SGHRS and CDR2 YFSETQ. The CDR3 DNA reads as TGCGCCAGCAGCCGCTTTCCAGCGAGCGGAGAGATCAAAGAGACCCAGTACTTC. Translated, it gives CASSRFPASGEIKETQYF.

The chain recombines TRBV7-2 with TRBJ1-6, with a possible D match to TRBD1 (6 bases). Per the germline V gene, CDR1 is SGHTA and CDR2 is FQGNSA. V dropped 2 bases and J dropped 8 bases, with 13 bases sitting between them. This CDR3 contains 15 residues. The CDR3 nucleotides are TGTGCCAGCAGCTTACAACAGGGAGTGGATTCACCCCTCCACTTT. Translation: CASSLQQGVDSPLHF.

The V call is TRBV10-3, the J call TRBJ1-5; D gene uncertain. The CDR3 has 16 amino acids. Germline V CDR1 and CDR2: ENHRY, SYGVKD. V gave up 3 bases and J gave up 4 bases, with 16 bases separating them. The CDR3 region is CAISDRDTSSNQPQHF. The CDR3 DNA reads as TGTGCCATCAGTGATCGGGATACTAGCTCAAATCAGCCCCAGCATTTT.

V is TRBV27 and J is TRBJ2-7; 8 bases line up with TRBD1. CDR3 length: 15 amino acids. V shed 6 bases and J 3 bases; nucleotides not matched to a gene: 10. Looked up from germline, CDR1 is MNHEY and CDR2 is SMNVEV (reference sequence). CDR3 DNA: TGTGCCAGCAGCCTCAAGACAGGGGCTTTCTACGAGCAGTACTTC. Its translation: CASSLKTGAFYEQYF.

V is TRBV4-1 and J is TRBJ2-1, with 8 bases fitting TRBD2. This CDR3 is built from 15 residues. CDR1 and CDR2 from the germline V gene are MGHRA and YSYEKL. The J segment lost 14 bases and the V segment lost 0 bases, leaving 12 bases of the junction unmatched. The CDR3, as DNA: TGCGCCAGCAGCCAAGAAATTCGAAGCGGGAGAGGGAAGTTCTTC. Translated: CASSQEIRSGRGKFF.

The gene calls are TRBV10-3 and TRBJ2-3; TRBD2 aligns across 14 bases. The J segment lost 5 bases and the V segment lost 2 bases, leaving 3 bases of the junction unmatched. The CDR3 extends over 16 amino acids. The germline V gene has CDR1 ENHRY and CDR2 SYGVKD. The CDR3 reads CAISEGLAGGGDTQYF. The CDR3, as DNA: TGTGCCATCAGTGAGGGACTAGCGGGAGGTGGAGATACGCAGTATTTT.

The chain couples TRBV3-1 (or the pseudogene TRBV3-2) to TRBJ2-5; D remains unclear. Germline V gene data show CDR1 as LGHDT and CDR2 as YNNKEL (reference sequence). The length of the CDR3 is 13 residues. V lost 2 bases and J 5 bases, leaving 9 bases between the germline ends. CDR3 sequence: CASSQSQWETQYF. CDR3 coding DNA: TGTGCCAGCAGCCAATCCCAGTGGGAGACCCAGTACTTC.

The chain combines TRBV18 with TRBJ1-3; 7 nucleotides agree with TRBD1. V trimming: 3 bases; J trimming: 0 bases; junction bases outside the gene matches: 2. The CDR3 covers 15 residues. Germline values: CDR1 KGHSH, CDR2 LQKENI. The CDR3 DNA sequence: TGTGCCAGCTCACCTGGGACAGACTCTGGAAACACCATATATTTT. It yields the protein CASSPGTDSGNTIYF.

This chain uses TRBV10-3 with TRBJ2-7; 12 bases line up with TRBD2. From germline, CDR1 is ENHRY and CDR2 SYGVKD. Unmatched junction bases numbered 3, after V lost 2 bases and J lost 4 bases. CDR3 length: 15 residues. In DNA, the CDR3 is TGTGCCATCAGTGAGGTGACTAGCGGGAGTTACGAGCAGTACTTC. It codes for CAISEVTSGSYEQYF.